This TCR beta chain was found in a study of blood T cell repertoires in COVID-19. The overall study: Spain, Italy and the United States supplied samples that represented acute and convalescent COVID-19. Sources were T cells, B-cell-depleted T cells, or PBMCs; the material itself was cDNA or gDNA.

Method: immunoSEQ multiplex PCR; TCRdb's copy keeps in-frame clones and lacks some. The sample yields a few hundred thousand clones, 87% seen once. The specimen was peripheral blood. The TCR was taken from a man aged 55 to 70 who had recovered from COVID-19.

Written as DNA, the CDR3 is TGTGCCAGCAGCGTCCTAGCGGGGGGCTACGAGCAGTACTTC. It translates to CASSVLAGGYEQYF. The chain is built from TRBV9 and TRBJ2-7; 11 bases match TRBD2. The CDR3 has 14 amino acids. Trimming cost V 2 bases and J 3 bases; bases outside gene matches: 1. Germline-derived CDR1 and CDR2 are SGDLS and YYNGEE. Based on the CDR3 plus reference TRBV9 and TRBJ2-7, the full variable domain is DSGVTQTPKHLITATGQRVTLRCSPRSGDLSVYWYQQSLDQGLQFLIQYYNGEERAKGNILERFSAQQFPDLHSELNLSSLELGDSALYFCASSVLAGGYEQYFGPGTRLTVT.